Below are 12 T cell receptor beta chains sequenced from a single sample in a study of blood T cell repertoires in COVID-19. Only in-frame clones appear in the TCRdb table, and some are missing; sequencing was by immunoSEQ multiplex PCR. The sample contains 450,000 or so clones, 70% to 90% of which appear only once. Sequencing was carried out using peripheral blood. The receptors here all came from a man aged 18 to 30 with COVID-19, enrolled during active disease.

Here the CDR3 reads CAWSGLAGAMNTGELFF. CDR3 coding DNA: TGTGCCTGGAGCGGGCTAGCGGGAGCGATGAACACCGGGGAGCTGTTTTTT. The chain combines TRBV30 with TRBJ2-2; 10 nucleotides line up with TRBD2. The V gene's germline CDR1 is GTSNPN and CDR2 SVGIG (reference sequence). The V and J ends lost 3 bases and 1 base, in that order; junction bases with no gene match: 8. The CDR3 is 17 residues long.

V is TRBV29-1 and J is TRBJ1-2, with D possibly matching TRBD1 (5 bases). V was cut by 3 bases and J by 4 bases, with 15 bases left in between. This CDR3 is 14 amino acids long. Germline V gene sequence: CDR1 SQVTM, CDR2 ANQGSEA. The CDR3 DNA sequence: TGCAGCGTTGAGCTATTGGGGGGACTCTATGGCTACACCTTC. Amino acid sequence: CSVELLGGLYGYTF.

V is TRBV29-1 and J is TRBJ2-2; 8 nucleotides align to TRBD1. V dropped 3 bases and J dropped 6; count of bases not matched to a gene: 3. The germline V gene has CDR1 SQVTM and CDR2 ANQGSEA. This CDR3 has 13 residues. The CDR3 bases are TGCAGCGTTGAGGCCAGGGGGCCCGGGGAGCTGTTTTTT. This translates into CSVEARGPGELFF.

J is TRBJ2-5 and V is TRBV5-1, with D possibly matching TRBD2 (5 bases). Germline values: CDR1 SGHRS, CDR2 YFSETQ. The V gene lost 4 bases and the J gene lost 5 bases, with 12 bases spanning the gap. The CDR3 length is 13 residues. The CDR3 is CASSDDYGETQYF. The CDR3 DNA reads TGCGCCAGCAGCGACGACTATGGTGAGACCCAGTACTTC.

The rearrangement links TRBV2 to TRBJ1-5, with D maybe TRBD1 (5 bases). Germline CDR1 and CDR2: SNHLY and FYNNEI. Trimming left V 5 bases short and J 2 bases short, with 10 bases between. The CDR3 is 14 residues long. In nucleotides, the CDR3 is TGTGCCAGCAGTAGGCAGGGCGGCAATCAGCCCCAGCATTTT. It encodes CASSRQGGNQPQHF.

The chain couples TRBV6-1 to TRBJ2-5; 9 bases match TRBD2. The CDR3 runs to 15 residues. Germline V gene lookup returns CDR1 MNHNS and CDR2 SASEGT. J was trimmed by 4 bases and V by 2 bases; bases with no gene match: 5. In DNA, the CDR3 is TGTGCCAGCAGTGAATACGGACTAGCGTCAGAGACCCAGTACTTC. This sequence encodes CASSEYGLASETQYF.

The chain uses TRBV7-2 and TRBJ2-5; maybe TRBD2 (5 bases). The CDR3 runs 11 residues. Germline V gene sequence: CDR1 SGHTA, CDR2 FQGNSA. The V gene lost 6 bases and the J gene lost 7 bases, with 9 bases spanning the gap. CDR3 region: CASRYRGTQYF. CDR3 in DNA: TGTGCCAGCAGGTATCGGGGGACCCAGTACTTC.

This rearrangement joins TRBV28 to TRBJ2-5; 7 nucleotides align to TRBD2. After removal of 8 bases from V and 10 bases from J, the junction contained 22 bases not matched to a gene. Germline assignment: CDR1 MDHEN and CDR2 SYDVKM. This CDR3 has 16 amino acids. Written as DNA, the CDR3 is TGTGCCAGCGAAATGAGTAGCGGGCCCCCCGGGGGGAGCCAGTACTTC. Residues: CASEMSSGPPGGSQYF.

The table lists this clone with a few counts. The J gene is TRBJ1-1, the V gene TRBV6-4, with D possibly matching TRBD1 (6 bases). Germline CDR1 reads MRHNA; CDR2 reads SNTAGT. This CDR3 contains 14 residues. V was trimmed by 8 bases and J by 1 base, leaving 14 bases between them. Written as DNA, the CDR3 is TGTGCCAGCCGGCGGGCAGGGGAGAACACTGAAGCTTTCTTT. This sequence encodes CASRRAGENTEAFF.

The chain employs TRBV5-1 and TRBJ2-1, with D possibly TRBD2 on 5 matching bases. Germline V CDR1 and CDR2: SGHRS, YFSETQ. The CDR3 is made up of 16 amino acids. Trimming took 6 bases from V and 2 from J, leaving 18 bases between them. The CDR3 sequence is CASTLSGLEPYNEQFF. The CDR3, as DNA: TGCGCCAGCACCCTTTCCGGACTGGAACCCTACAATGAGCAGTTCTTC.

The gene calls are TRBV24-1 and TRBJ2-1; no firm D call. Trimming took off 4 bases at V and 3 bases at J, with 3 bases between the two ends. CDR3 length: 12 amino acids. Per germline, CDR1 KGHDR and CDR2 SFDVKD. CDR3 sequence (DNA): TGTGCCACCAGTGACTACTACAATGAGCAGTTCTTC. Protein sequence: CATSDYYNEQFF.

This clone was observed many times. The rearrangement links TRBV5-1 to TRBJ2-2; TRBD2 is a possible D gene (6 bases). This CDR3 has 16 residues. Deletions cut 5 bases from V and 3 bases from J, with 17 bases between. Germline V lookup: CDR1 SGHRS, CDR2 YFSETQ. This CDR3 is CASRSRPSAYTGELFF. The CDR3 coding sequence is TGCGCCAGCAGATCCCGTCCTAGCGCCTACACCGGGGAGCTGTTTTTT.